This is a list of T cell receptor beta chains from one sample in a study of regulatory T cells in long-lasting Graves disease. From the multiplex PCR reads, TCRdb called clonotypes with MiXCR, one entry per CDR3 protein. In the table there are about 430,000 distinct CDR3 sequences, 21% of which are singletons. The sequencing used peripheral blood mononuclear cells (PBMCs), collected when the disease was refractory, from a patient treated with antithyroid drugs. These receptor sequences come from a female donor with Graves disease. Both conserved end residues are part of each CDR3. The D gene is left open where the match is weak. Where a row states a size, it is once, few, many or the class of an expanded clone; other rows omit it.

>TRBD1|TRBV6-6|few|TRBJ1-2
CASSYSRWDSKYGYTF
TGTGCCAGCAGTTACTCGAGGTGGGACAGCAAATATGGCTACACCTTC
>TRBD2|TRBV20-1|few|TRBJ2-7
CSARFGGRAYAQYF
TGCAGTGCTAGATTTGGCGGGAGGGCCTACGCGCAGTACTTC
>.|TRBV30|.|TRBJ1-1
CAWKGGAKGTEAFF
TGTGCCTGGAAGGGAGGGGCGAAGGGTACTGAAGCTTTCTTT
>.|TRBV28|many|TRBJ1-1
CASRWGSGMNTEAFF
TGTGCCAGCAGGTGGGGTTCTGGGATGAACACTGAAGCTTTCTTT
>.|TRBV5-1|.|TRBJ1-2
CASSLEGGDGYTF
TGCGCCAGCAGCTTGGAAGGCGGAGATGGCTACACCTTC
>TRBD2|TRBV2|few|TRBJ2-3
CASSGGLAGSDTQYF
TGTGCCAGCAGTGGCGGACTAGCGGGATCAGATACGCAGTATTTT
>TRBD1|TRBV9|.|TRBJ2-1
CASRGDRANEQFF
TGTGCCAGCAGGGGGGACAGGGCCAATGAGCAGTTCTTC
>.|TRBV6-1|many|TRBJ1-6
CASRRDPLGFNSPLHF
TGTGCCAGCAGACGGGACCCTCTGGGTTTTAATTCACCCCTCCACTTT
>TRBD1|TRBV28|.|TRBJ1-5
CASSLGTGGAVGNQPQHF
TGTGCCAGCAGTTTAGGGACAGGGGGTGCTGTGGGCAATCAGCCCCAGCATTTT
>.|TRBV29-1|.|TRBJ2-7
CSVETDPYEQYF
TGCAGCGTCGAGACCGACCCCTACGAGCAGTACTTC
>.|TRBV6-1|few|TRBJ2-7
CASSLLPGTQLGEQYF
TGTGCCAGCAGTCTGCTCCCCGGGACCCAACTCGGGGAGCAGTACTTC
>TRBD1|TRBV30|few|TRBJ2-1
CAWSPTGYGVEQFF
TGTGCCTGGAGTCCGACAGGGTATGGGGTTGAGCAGTTCTTC
>TRBD2|TRBV7-2|.|TRBJ2-7
CASSYGTSGVVGYEQYF
TGTGCCAGCAGCTATGGGACTAGCGGGGTCGTGGGGTACGAGCAGTACTTC
>.|TRBV3-1|many|TRBJ1-1
CASSQDLGSNTEAFF
TGTGCCAGCAGCCAAGATCTCGGATCGAACACTGAAGCTTTCTTT
>.|TRBV27|many|TRBJ1-2
CASSRPDGYGYTF
TGTGCCAGCAGTCGACCGGACGGCTATGGCTACACCTTC
>.|TRBV28|.|TRBJ2-5
CASSLGGAQEAQYF
TGTGCCAGCAGTTTAGGGGGTGCCCAAGAGGCCCAGTACTTC
>TRBD1|TRBV7-3|many|TRBJ2-5
CASRNDRDKTQYF
TGTGCCAGCAGAAACGACAGGGACAAGACCCAGTACTTC
>.|TRBV20-1|.|TRBJ1-1
CSASWGGRTEAFF
TGCAGTGCTAGTTGGGGGGGAAGGACTGAAGCTTTCTTT
>TRBD1|TRBV15|many|TRBJ2-5
CATSSWTGTGQETQYF
TGTGCCACCAGCAGCTGGACAGGGACGGGGCAAGAGACCCAGTACTTC
>TRBD2|TRBV28|.|TRBJ2-5
CASSHAGGNQETQYF
TGTGCCAGCAGTCACGCGGGGGGTAACCAAGAGACCCAGTACTTC
>.|TRBV20-1|many|TRBJ1-5
CSAFRPSGKENQPQHF
TGCAGTGCTTTCCGCCCCTCAGGGAAGGAGAATCAGCCCCAGCATTTT
>.|TRBV28|few|TRBJ2-3
CASSLGGGGGTDTQYF
TGTGCCAGCAGTTTAGGTGGTGGAGGGGGCACAGATACGCAGTATTTT
>TRBD2|TRBV28|many|TRBJ2-7
CASSPTTAGGLYEQYF
TGTGCCAGCAGTCCCACGACAGCGGGAGGGCTCTACGAGCAGTACTTC
>.|TRBV11-3|few|TRBJ2-3
CASSWGKDTQYF
TGTGCCAGCAGCTGGGGGAAAGATACGCAGTATTTT
>TRBD2|TRBV13|.|TRBJ2-5
CASSGTSKQTQYF
TGTGCCAGCAGCGGGACTAGCAAGCAGACCCAGTACTTC
>TRBD1|TRBV19|few|TRBJ2-2
CASSPLTGARELFF
TGTGCCAGTAGTCCACTCACAGGGGCGAGGGAGCTGTTTTTT
>.|TRBV27|few|TRBJ2-5
CASSSHLQETQYF
TGTGCCAGCAGTTCACATCTCCAAGAGACCCAGTACTTC
>.|TRBV13|many|TRBJ2-7
CASSLSWDPYEQYF
TGTGCCAGCAGCTTAAGTTGGGATCCATACGAGCAGTACTTC
>.|TRBV19|few|TRBJ2-2
CAGRGQGNTGELFF
TGTGCCGGCCGGGGGCAGGGAAACACCGGGGAGCTGTTTTTT
>.|TRBV5-1|.|TRBJ2-5
CASSLSLGLFQETQYF
TGCGCCAGCAGCTTGTCTTTAGGACTCTTCCAAGAGACCCAGTACTTC
>.|TRBV2|.|TRBJ2-7
CASRGASEQYF
TGTGCCAGCAGAGGAGCAAGCGAGCAGTACTTC
>TRBD1|TRBV12-3/TRBV12-4|many|TRBJ1-1
CASSLAWGTAGLAFF
TGTGCCAGCAGTTTAGCCTGGGGGACAGCCGGTTTGGCTTTCTTT
>.|TRBV27|many|TRBJ1-1
CASSLSGPFAEAFF
TGTGCCAGCAGTTTATCGGGACCCTTCGCTGAAGCTTTCTTT